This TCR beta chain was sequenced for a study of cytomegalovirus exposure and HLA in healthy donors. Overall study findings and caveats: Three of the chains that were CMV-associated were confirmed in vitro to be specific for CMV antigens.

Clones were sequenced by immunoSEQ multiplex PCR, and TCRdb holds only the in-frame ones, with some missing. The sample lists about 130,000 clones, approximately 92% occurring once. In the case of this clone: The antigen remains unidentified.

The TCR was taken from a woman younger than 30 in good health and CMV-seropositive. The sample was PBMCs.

This CDR3 reads CASSLYTGEAYEQYF. CDR3 nucleotides: TGCGCCAGCAGTCTTTATACAGGGGAGGCCTACGAGCAGTACTTC. The gene calls are TRBV4-1 and TRBJ2-7; tentative D call: TRBD1 (7 bases). The V end was cut by 6 bases, the J end by 2 bases, with 17 bases between. The CDR3 is made up of 15 amino acids. Germline CDR1 reads MGHRA; CDR2 reads YSYEKL.